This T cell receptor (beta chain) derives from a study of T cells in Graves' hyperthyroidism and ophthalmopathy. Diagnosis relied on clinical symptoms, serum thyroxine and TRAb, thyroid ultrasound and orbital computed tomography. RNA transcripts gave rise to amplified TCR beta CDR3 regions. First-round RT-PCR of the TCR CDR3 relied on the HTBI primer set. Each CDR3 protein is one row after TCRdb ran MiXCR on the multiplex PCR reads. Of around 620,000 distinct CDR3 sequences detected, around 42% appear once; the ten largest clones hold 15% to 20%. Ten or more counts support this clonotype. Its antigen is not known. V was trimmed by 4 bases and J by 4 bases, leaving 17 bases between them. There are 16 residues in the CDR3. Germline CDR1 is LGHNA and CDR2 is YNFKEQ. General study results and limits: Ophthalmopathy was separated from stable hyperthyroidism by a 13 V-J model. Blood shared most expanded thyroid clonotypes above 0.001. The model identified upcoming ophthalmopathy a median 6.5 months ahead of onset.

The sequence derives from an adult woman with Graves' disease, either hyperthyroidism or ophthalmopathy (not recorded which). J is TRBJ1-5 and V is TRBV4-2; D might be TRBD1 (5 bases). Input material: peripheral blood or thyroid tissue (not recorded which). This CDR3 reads CASSPSATEPNQPQHF. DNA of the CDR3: TGTGCCAGCAGCCCCTCGGCGACAGAGCCTAATCAGCCCCAGCATTTT.